The T cell receptor (beta chain) under discussion was sequenced for a study of human T cells and chemical hapten exposure. Worth noting for this clonotype: Its antigen remains unidentified.

The library tagged each cDNA molecule with unique molecular identifiers. TCRdb re-called the RACE reads with MiXCR, one entry per CDR3 protein. The sample lists about 98,000 distinct CDR3 sequences, about 10% seen once, with 2.5% to 4% in the top ten. Described time point: pre-sensitization, week 0. Sample treatment: therapeutic diphenylcyclopropenone sensitization with weekly scalp DPC. Alopecia patients deemed DPC-suitable, aged 18 to 70, excluding pregnancy. The CDR3 covers 14 residues. Germline CDR1 is SGHRS and CDR2 is YFSETQ. The trim removed 0 bases at V and 9 bases at J, leaving 5 bases unmatched. Points from the study as a whole: Relative to controls, expanded TCRs formed significantly more large CDR3 similarity clusters.

The sample here was whole blood, taken in connection with sensitization to the hapten diphenylcyclopropenone (DPC). The J gene is TRBJ2-1, the V gene TRBV5-1, with 8 bases that match TRBD2. The origin of this receptor is a woman aged 60-70 years with alopecia areata. Some clones in this sample may be carry-over from other donors' samples. In DNA form, the CDR3 reads TGCGCCAGCAGCTTGGCCGGACTAGCCGGTGAGCAGTTCTTC. This sequence encodes CASSLAGLAGEQFF.